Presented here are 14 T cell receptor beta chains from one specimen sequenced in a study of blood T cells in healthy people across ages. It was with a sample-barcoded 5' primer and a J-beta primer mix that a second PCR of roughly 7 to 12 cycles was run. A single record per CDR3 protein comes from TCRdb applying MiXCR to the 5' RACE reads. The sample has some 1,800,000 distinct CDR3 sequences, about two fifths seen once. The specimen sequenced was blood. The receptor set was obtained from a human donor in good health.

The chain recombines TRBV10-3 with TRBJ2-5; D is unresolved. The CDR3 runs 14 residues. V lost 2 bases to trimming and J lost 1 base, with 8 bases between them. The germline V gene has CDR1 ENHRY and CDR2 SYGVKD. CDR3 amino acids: CAISEEPRQETQYF. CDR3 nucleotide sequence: TGTGCCATCAGTGAGGAGCCCCGCCAAGAGACCCAGTACTTC.

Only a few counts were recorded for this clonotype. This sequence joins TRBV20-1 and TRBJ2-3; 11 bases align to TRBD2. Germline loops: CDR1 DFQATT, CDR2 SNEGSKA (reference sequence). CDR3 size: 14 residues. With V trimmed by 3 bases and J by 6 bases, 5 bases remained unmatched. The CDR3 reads CSARTTSGADTQYF. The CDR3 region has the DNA TGCAGTGCTAGGACGACTAGCGGGGCGGATACGCAGTATTTT.

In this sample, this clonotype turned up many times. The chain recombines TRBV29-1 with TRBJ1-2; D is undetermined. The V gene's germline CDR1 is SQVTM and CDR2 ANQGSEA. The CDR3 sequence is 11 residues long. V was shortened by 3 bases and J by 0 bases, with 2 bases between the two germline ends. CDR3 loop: CSVETNYGYTF. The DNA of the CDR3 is TGCAGCGTTGAGACTAACTATGGCTACACCTTC.

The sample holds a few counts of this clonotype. This chain's CDR3 is CASCHLAPNYGYTF. The CDR3 DNA reads as TGTGCCAGCTGCCATCTTGCCCCGAACTATGGCTACACCTTC. The genes are TRBV5-6 and TRBJ1-2, with unresolved D. This CDR3 comprises 14 residues. Germline V CDR1 and CDR2: SGHDT, YYEEEE. The V and J ends lost 7 bases and 2 bases respectively, with 15 bases between them.

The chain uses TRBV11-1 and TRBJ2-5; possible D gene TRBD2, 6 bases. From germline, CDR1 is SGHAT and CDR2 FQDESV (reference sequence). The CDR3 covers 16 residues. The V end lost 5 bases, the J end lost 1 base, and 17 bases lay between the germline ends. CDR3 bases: TGTGCCAGCAGCCTCGCGGCTCAGGGAGGCCAAGAGACCCAGTACTTC. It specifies CASSLAAQGGQETQYF. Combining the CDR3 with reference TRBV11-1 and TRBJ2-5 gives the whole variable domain EAEVAQSPRYKITEKSQAVAFWCDPISGHATLYWYRQILGQGPELLVQFQDESVVDDSQLPKDRFSAERLKGVDSTLKIQPAELGDSAMYLCASSLAAQGGQETQYFGPGTRLLVL.

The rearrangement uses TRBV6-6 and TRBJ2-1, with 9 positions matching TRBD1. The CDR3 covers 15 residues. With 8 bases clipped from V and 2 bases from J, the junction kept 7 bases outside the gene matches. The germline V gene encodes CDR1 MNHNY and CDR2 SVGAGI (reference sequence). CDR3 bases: TGTGCCAGCTCTCACGGGACAGGGACCTACAATGAGCAGTTCTTC. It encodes CASSHGTGTYNEQFF.

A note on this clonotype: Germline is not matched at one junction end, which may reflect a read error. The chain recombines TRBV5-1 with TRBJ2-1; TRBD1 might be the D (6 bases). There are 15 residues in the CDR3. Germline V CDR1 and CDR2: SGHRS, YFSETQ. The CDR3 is CAGSLTQGMVNEQFF. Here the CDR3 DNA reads TGCGCCGGCAGCTTAACGCAGGGGATGGTCAATGAGCAGTTCTTC.

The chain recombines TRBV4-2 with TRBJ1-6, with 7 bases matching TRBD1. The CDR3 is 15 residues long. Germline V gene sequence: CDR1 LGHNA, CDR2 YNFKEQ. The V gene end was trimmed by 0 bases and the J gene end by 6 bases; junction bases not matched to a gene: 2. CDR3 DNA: TGTGCCAGCAGCCAAGAGGACAGGAGTAATTCACCCCTCCACTTT. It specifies CASSQEDRSNSPLHF.

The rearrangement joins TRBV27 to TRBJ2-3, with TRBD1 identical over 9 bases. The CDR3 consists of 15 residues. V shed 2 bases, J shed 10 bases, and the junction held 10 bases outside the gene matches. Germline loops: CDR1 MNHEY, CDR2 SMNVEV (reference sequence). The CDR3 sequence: CASSLKGQGWGAQYF. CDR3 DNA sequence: TGTGCCAGCAGTTTAAAGGGACAGGGTTGGGGTGCGCAGTATTTT.

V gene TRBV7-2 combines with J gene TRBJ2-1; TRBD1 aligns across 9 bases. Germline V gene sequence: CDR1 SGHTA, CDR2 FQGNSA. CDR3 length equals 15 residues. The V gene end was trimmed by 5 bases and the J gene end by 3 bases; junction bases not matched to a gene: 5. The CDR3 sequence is CASSNRDRDYNEQFF. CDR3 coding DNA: TGTGCCAGCAGCAACCGGGACAGGGACTACAATGAGCAGTTCTTC.

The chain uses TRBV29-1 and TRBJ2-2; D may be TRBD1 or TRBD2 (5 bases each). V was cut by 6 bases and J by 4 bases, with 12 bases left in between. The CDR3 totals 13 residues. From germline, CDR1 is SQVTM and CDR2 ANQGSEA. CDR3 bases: TGCAGCGTAGAGGGGAGTACCACCGGGGAGCTGTTTTTT. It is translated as CSVEGSTTGELFF.

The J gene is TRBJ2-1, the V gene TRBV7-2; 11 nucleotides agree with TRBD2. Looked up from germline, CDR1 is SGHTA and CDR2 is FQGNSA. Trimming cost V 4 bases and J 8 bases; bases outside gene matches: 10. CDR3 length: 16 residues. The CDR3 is CASSSQTSGGWDEQFF. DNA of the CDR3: TGTGCCAGCAGCTCTCAAACTAGCGGGGGCTGGGATGAGCAGTTCTTC.

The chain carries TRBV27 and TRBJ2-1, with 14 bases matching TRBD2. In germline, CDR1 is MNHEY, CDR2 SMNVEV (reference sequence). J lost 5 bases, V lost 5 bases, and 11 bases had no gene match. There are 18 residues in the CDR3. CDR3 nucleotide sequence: TGTGCCAGCAGTATGCGACTAGCGGGGGGGTCCACTCACAATGAGCAGTTCTTC. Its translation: CASSMRLAGGSTHNEQFF.

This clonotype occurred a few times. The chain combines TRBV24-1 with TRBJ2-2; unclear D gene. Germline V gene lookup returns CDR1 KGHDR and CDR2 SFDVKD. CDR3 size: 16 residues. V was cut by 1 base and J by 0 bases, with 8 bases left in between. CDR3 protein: CATSDLEVSNTGELFF. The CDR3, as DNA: TGTGCCACCAGTGATTTAGAGGTCTCGAACACCGGGGAGCTGTTTTTT.